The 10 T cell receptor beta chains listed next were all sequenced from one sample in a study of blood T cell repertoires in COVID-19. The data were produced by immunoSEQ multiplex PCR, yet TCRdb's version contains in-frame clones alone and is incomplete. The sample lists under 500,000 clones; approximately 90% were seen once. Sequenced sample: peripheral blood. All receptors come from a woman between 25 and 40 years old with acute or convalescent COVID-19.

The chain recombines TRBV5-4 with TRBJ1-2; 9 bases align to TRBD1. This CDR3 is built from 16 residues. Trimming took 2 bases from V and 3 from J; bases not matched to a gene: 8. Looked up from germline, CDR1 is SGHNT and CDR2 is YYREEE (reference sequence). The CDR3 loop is CASSFDPTGGHYGYTF. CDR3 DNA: TGTGCCAGCAGCTTCGACCCCACAGGGGGCCACTATGGCTACACCTTC.

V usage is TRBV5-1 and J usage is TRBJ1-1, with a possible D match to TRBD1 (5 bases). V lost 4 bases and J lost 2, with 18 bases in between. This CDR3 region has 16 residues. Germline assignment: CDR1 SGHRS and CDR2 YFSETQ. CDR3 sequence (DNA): TGCGCCAGCAGCAAAATGTCTGGACAAGTAAACACTGAAGCTTTCTTT. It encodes CASSKMSGQVNTEAFF.

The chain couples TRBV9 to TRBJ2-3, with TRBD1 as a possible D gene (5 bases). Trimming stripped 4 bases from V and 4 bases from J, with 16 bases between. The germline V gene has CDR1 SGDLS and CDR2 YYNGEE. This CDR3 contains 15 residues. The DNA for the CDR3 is TGTGCCAGCAGCTCAAGTAAGGGGCCAGCAGATACGCAGTATTTT. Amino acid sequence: CASSSSKGPADTQYF.

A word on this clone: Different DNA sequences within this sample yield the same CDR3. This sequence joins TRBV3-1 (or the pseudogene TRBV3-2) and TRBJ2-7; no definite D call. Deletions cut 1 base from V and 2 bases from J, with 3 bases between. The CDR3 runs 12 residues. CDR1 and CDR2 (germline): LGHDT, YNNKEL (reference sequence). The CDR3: CASSQVTYEQYF. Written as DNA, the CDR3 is TGTGCCAGCAGCCAAGTTACCTACGAGCAGTACTTC.

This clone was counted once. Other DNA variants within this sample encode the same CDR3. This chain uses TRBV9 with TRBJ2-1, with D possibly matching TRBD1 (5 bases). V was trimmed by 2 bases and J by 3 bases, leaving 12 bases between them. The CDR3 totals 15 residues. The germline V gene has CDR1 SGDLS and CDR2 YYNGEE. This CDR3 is CASSVGRGLYNEQFF. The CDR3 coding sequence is TGTGCCAGCAGCGTCGGAAGGGGCCTCTACAATGAGCAGTTCTTC.

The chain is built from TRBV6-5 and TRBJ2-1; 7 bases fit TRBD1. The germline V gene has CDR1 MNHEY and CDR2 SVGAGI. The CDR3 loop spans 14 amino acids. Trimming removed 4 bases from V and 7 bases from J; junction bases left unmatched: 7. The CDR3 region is CASSSTRDRNEQFF. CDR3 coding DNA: TGTGCCAGCAGTTCGACCCGGGACAGAAATGAGCAGTTCTTC.

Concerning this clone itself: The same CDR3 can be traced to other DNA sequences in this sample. CDR3: CASSPGQGGNTEAFF. The DNA of the CDR3 is TGTGCCAGCTCACCAGGACAGGGCGGGAACACTGAAGCTTTCTTT. The chain joins TRBV18 to TRBJ1-1; 8 nucleotides line up with TRBD1. Trimming at V came to 2 bases and at J to 1 base, leaving 3 bases not matched to a gene. Germline values: CDR1 KGHSH, CDR2 LQKENI. CDR3 length equals 15 residues.

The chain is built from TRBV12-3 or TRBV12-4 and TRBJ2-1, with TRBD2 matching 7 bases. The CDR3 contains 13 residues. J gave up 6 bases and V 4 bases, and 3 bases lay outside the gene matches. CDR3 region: CASSSGLVNEQFF. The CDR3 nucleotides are TGTGCCAGCAGTTCCGGACTAGTCAATGAGCAGTTCTTC.

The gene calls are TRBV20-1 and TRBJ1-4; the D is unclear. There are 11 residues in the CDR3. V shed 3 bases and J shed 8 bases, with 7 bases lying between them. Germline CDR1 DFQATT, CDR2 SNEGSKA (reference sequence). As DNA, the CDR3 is TGCAGTGCTAGGGTGCAGGAAAAACTGTTTTTT. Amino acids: CSARVQEKLFF.

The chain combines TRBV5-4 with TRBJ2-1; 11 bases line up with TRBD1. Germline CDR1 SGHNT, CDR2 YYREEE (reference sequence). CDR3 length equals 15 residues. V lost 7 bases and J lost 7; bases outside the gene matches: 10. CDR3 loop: CASYYPGQGGNEQFF. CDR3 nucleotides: TGTGCCAGCTACTATCCGGGACAGGGGGGGAATGAGCAGTTCTTC. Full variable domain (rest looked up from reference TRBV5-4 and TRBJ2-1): ETGVTQSPTHLIKTRGQQVTLRCSSQSGHNTVSWYQQALGQGPQFIFQYYREEENGRGNFPPRFSGLQFPNYSSELNVNALELDDSALYLCASYYPGQGGNEQFFGPGTRLTVL.